The 19 T cell receptor beta chains listed next were all sequenced from one sample in a study of T cell changes during pregnancy in multiple sclerosis. Here immunoSEQ multiplex PCR was the method, and the copy in TCRdb shows in-frame clones only, minus some. The sample carries tens of thousands of clones, 80% to 90% recorded once. This sample comprised CD8+ T cells from peripheral blood mononuclear cells, obtained in the first trimester of pregnancy. Every receptor here comes from a female donor with multiple sclerosis, enrolled in a pregnancy study.

The V call is TRBV7-9, the J call TRBJ1-6; D possibly corresponds to TRBD1 (6 bases). Germline assignment: CDR1 SEHNR and CDR2 FQNEAQ (reference sequence). With 1 base removed from V and 9 bases from J, the gap between germline ends came to 13 bases. The CDR3 is made up of 15 amino acids. The DNA of the CDR3 is TGTGCCAGCAGCTTAGATTCGGGGGGGCGTTCACCCCTCCACTTT. It translates to CASSLDSGGRSPLHF. The variable domain in full, with the rest retrieved from reference TRBV7-9 and TRBJ1-6, is DTGVSQNPRHKITKRGQNVTFRCDPISEHNRLYWYRQTLGQGPEFLTYFQNEAQLEKSRLLSDRFSAERPKGSFSTLEIQRTEQGDSAMYLCASSLDSGGRSPLHFGNGTRLTVT.

This clone was recorded only once. V gene TRBV5-6 combines with J gene TRBJ1-1, with no clear D. Germline lookup yields CDR1 SGHDT and CDR2 YYEEEE. The CDR3 has 14 amino acids. Trimming shortened V by 0 bases and J by 1 base, and 7 bases separated the two germline ends. The CDR3 DNA sequence: TGTGCCAGCAGCTTGGGGTTCGGGAACACTGAAGCTTTCTTT. Amino acid sequence: CASSLGFGNTEAFF.

This sequence joins TRBV2 and TRBJ1-2; 7 bases align to TRBD1. CDR1 is SNHLY and CDR2 is FYNNEI in the germline V gene. V lost 3 bases to trimming and J lost 4 bases; unmatched junction nucleotides: 2. The CDR3 is made up of 13 amino acids. The CDR3 region has the DNA TGTGCCAGCAGTGAGGCAGGGGGCTATGGCTACACCTTC. Translated: CASSEAGGYGYTF. Full variable domain (missing parts from reference TRBV2 and TRBJ1-2): EPEVTQTPSHQVTQMGQEVILRCVPISNHLYFYWYRQILGQKVEFLVSFYNNEISEKSEIFDDQFSVERPDGSNFTLKIRSTKLEDSAMYFCASSEAGGYGYTFGSGTRLTVV.

The chain links TRBV5-6 to TRBJ2-1; 7 positions match TRBD1. Germline CDR1 is SGHDT and CDR2 is YYEEEE. The CDR3 is 15 amino acids. V lost 4 bases and J lost 3; bases outside the gene matches: 7. The CDR3 coding sequence is TGTGCCAGCAGCGCCGGACAGGTTTACTACAATGAGCAGTTCTTC. Protein product: CASSAGQVYYNEQFF.

This clone has only a few counts. This chain uses TRBV9 with TRBJ1-2; 8 bases fit TRBD1. This CDR3 has 14 amino acids. CDR1 SGDLS and CDR2 YYNGEE come from the germline V gene. The junction had 4 bases not matched to a gene; V was cut back by 1 base and J by 5 bases. CDR3 DNA sequence: TGTGCCAGCAGCGTATCCGGACAGGGTTATGGCTACACCTTC. This encodes CASSVSGQGYGYTF.

The V and J genes are TRBV2 and TRBJ1-1; 9 bases are shared with TRBD1. CDR3 length: 14 amino acids. Germline lookup yields CDR1 SNHLY and CDR2 FYNNEI. J gave up 4 bases and V 6 bases, and 6 bases lay outside the gene matches. The CDR3 here is CASRSGTGTTEAFF. CDR3 DNA sequence: TGTGCCAGCAGGTCCGGGACAGGGACCACTGAAGCTTTCTTT.

The chain couples TRBV18 to TRBJ2-1; 7 bases align to TRBD1. The ends lost 11 bases at V and 6 bases at J; junction bases unmatched: 13. The CDR3 has 14 amino acids. The V gene's germline CDR1 is KGHSH and CDR2 LQKENI. In DNA, the CDR3 is TGTGCCTCTGTCGGGGACAGAACTTCCAATGAGCAGTTCTTC. The encoded protein is CASVGDRTSNEQFF.

The count of this clone is one. This chain connects TRBV2 to TRBJ2-3, with 11 bases lining up with TRBD2. CDR1 SNHLY and CDR2 FYNNEI come from the germline V gene. With 7 bases clipped from V and 3 bases from J, the junction kept 6 bases outside the gene matches. CDR3 size: 15 residues. In DNA, the CDR3 is TGTGCCAGCATCTTAGCGGGGGGGCGGACAGATACGCAGTATTTT. It specifies CASILAGGRTDTQYF.

The genes are TRBV13 and TRBJ2-1; D unclear. Germline CDR1 is PRHDT and CDR2 is FYEKMQ (reference sequence). This CDR3 comprises 13 residues. V gave up 0 bases and J gave up 9 bases, with 9 bases separating them. CDR3 DNA: TGTGCCAGCAGCTTAGGGTCTCAGCGTGAGCAGTTCTTC. Encoded protein: CASSLGSQREQFF.

The chain employs TRBV11-2 and TRBJ2-7; D is perhaps TRBD2 (6 bases). The CDR3 extends over 14 amino acids. Germline CDR1 SGHAT, CDR2 FQNNGV. The ends were cut back, 5 bases at V and 1 base at J, with 12 bases in the middle. The CDR3 spells CASSTGTQSYEQYF. In DNA, the CDR3 is TGTGCCAGCAGCACCGGGACTCAGTCCTACGAGCAGTACTTC.

CDR3 loop: CASMAGPNTGELFF. The CDR3 DNA is TGTGCCAGCATGGCGGGGCCGAACACCGGGGAGCTGTTTTTT. The chain combines TRBV27 with TRBJ2-2; a weak D match, TRBD2 (6 bases). Germline V lookup: CDR1 MNHEY, CDR2 SMNVEV (reference sequence). The CDR3 is 14 residues long. The germline V and J ends were trimmed by 7 bases and 0 bases, with 9 bases remaining between them.

The rearrangement links TRBV19 to TRBJ1-5, with D uncertain. The germline CDR1 and CDR2 sequences are LNHDA and SQIVND (reference sequence). Trimming pared 3 bases from V and 4 bases from J, leaving 7 bases between. This CDR3 is 13 amino acids long. For the CDR3, the DNA is TGTGCCAGTAGTATCACAATAAATCAGCCCCAGCATTTT. Amino acids: CASSITINQPQHF.

The chain carries TRBV9 and TRBJ2-4; the match to TRBD2 covers 8 bases. Germline assignment: CDR1 SGDLS and CDR2 YYNGEE. V was pared by 3 bases and J by 8 bases, with 4 bases of the junction left unmatched. The CDR3 covers 13 residues. The CDR3, as DNA: TGTGCCAGCAGCGCCGGGGGGGCTGACATTCAGTACTTC. It specifies CASSAGGADIQYF.

The rearrangement uses TRBV5-1 and TRBJ1-1, with a weak D call TRBD1 (6 bases). CDR1 SGHRS and CDR2 YFSETQ come from the germline V gene. V was cut by 4 bases and J by 8 bases, with 15 bases left in between. The CDR3 extends over 13 amino acids. As DNA, the CDR3 is TGCGCCAGCAGCATGGGTTCAGGGGCAGAAGCTTTCTTT. Encoded protein: CASSMGSGAEAFF.

The chain employs TRBV25-1 and TRBJ2-1; tentative D call: TRBD2 (6 bases). The CDR3 is 11 residues long. The germline V gene has CDR1 MGHDK and CDR2 SYGVNS. Deletions cut 2 bases from V and 15 bases from J, with 11 bases between. The CDR3 coding sequence is TGTGCCAGCAGTGAAGGGGGGAGGTGGTTCTTC. This sequence encodes CASSEGGRWFF.

The J gene is TRBJ2-7, the V gene TRBV19; weak D call: TRBD2 (5 bases). CDR1 is LNHDA, CDR2 SQIVND, per germline (reference sequence). This CDR3 is built from 15 residues. V dropped 4 bases and J dropped 0 bases, with 13 bases sitting between them. CDR3 region: CASSNPPAGSYEQYF. Written as DNA, the CDR3 is TGTGCCAGTAGTAACCCTCCCGCGGGCTCCTACGAGCAGTACTTC. Combining the CDR3 with reference TRBV19 and TRBJ2-7 gives the whole variable domain DGGITQSPKYLFRKEGQNVTLSCEQNLNHDAMYWYRQDPGQGLRLIYYSQIVNDFQKGDIAEGYSVSREKKESFPLTVTSAQKNPTAFYLCASSNPPAGSYEQYFGPGTRLTVT.

The chain combines TRBV10-3 with TRBJ2-7, with TRBD2 identical over 8 bases. The V gene's germline CDR1 is ENHRY and CDR2 SYGVKD. With 3 bases clipped from V and 5 bases from J, the junction kept 15 bases outside the gene matches. CDR3 length: 17 residues. The CDR3 sequence is CAISDVAGRNQPHEQYF. The CDR3 coding sequence is TGTGCCATCAGTGACGTAGCGGGGAGGAACCAGCCCCACGAGCAGTACTTC.

The V gene is TRBV27, the J gene TRBJ1-5; TRBD1 is a possible D gene (6 bases). CDR1 is MNHEY and CDR2 is SMNVEV in the germline V gene (reference sequence). V gave up 5 bases and J gave up 5 bases, with 13 bases separating them. The CDR3 has 14 residues. The CDR3 region is CASSKQGPHQPQHF. The CDR3 DNA reads TGTGCCAGCAGTAAACAGGGCCCCCATCAGCCCCAGCATTTT.

This chain uses TRBV28 with TRBJ1-2; 11 bases align to TRBD1. The CDR3 has 14 amino acids. V dropped 4 bases and J dropped 8; count of bases not matched to a gene: 6. Per germline, CDR1 MDHEN and CDR2 SYDVKM. In DNA form, the CDR3 reads TGTGCCAGCAGTTCATCGGACAGGGGGCCAGGCTACACCTTC. It is translated as CASSSSDRGPGYTF.